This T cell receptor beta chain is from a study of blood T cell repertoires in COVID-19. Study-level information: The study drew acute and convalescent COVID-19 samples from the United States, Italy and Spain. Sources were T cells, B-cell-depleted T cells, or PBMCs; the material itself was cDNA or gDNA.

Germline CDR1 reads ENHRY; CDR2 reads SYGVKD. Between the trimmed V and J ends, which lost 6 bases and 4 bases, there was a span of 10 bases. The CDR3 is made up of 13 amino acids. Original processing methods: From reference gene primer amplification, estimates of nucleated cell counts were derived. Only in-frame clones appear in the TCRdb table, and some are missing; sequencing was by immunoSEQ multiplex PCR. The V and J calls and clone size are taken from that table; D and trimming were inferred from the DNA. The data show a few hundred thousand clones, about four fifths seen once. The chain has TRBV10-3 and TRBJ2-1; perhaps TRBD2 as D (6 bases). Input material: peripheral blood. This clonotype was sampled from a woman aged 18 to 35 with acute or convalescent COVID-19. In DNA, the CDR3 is TGTGCCATCAGCACCGGGGGATACAATGAGCAGTTCTTC. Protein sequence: CAISTGGYNEQFF.